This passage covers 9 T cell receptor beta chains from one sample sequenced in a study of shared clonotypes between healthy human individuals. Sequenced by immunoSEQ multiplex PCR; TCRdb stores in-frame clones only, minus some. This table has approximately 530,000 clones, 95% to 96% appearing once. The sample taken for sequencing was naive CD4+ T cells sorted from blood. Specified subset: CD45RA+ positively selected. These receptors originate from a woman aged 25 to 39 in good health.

The DNA of the CDR3 is TGTGCCAGCAGTGCTGGCGGGAGGGCATCGGAGACCCAGTACTTC. Translated, it gives CASSAGGRASETQYF. V is TRBV28 and J is TRBJ2-5; 9 bases match TRBD2. CDR1 and CDR2 (germline): MDHEN, SYDVKM. V was pared by 5 bases and J by 5 bases, with 9 bases of the junction left unmatched. The CDR3 extends over 15 amino acids.

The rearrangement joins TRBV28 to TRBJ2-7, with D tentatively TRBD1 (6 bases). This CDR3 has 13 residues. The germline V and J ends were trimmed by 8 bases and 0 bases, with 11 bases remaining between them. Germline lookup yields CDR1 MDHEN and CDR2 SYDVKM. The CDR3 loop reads CASGTTSSYEQYF. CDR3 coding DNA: TGTGCCAGCGGGACAACTTCCTCCTACGAGCAGTACTTC. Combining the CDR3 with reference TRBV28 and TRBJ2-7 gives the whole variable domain DVKVTQSSRYLVKRTGEKVFLECVQDMDHENMFWYRQDPGLGLRLIYFSYDVKMKEKGDIPEGYSVSREKKERFSLILESASTNQTSMYLCASGTTSSYEQYFGPGTRLTVT.

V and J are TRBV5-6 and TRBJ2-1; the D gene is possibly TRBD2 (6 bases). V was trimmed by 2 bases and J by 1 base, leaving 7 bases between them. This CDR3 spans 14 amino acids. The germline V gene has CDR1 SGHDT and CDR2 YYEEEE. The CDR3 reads CASSFRGSYNEQFF. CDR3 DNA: TGTGCCAGCAGCTTCCGGGGGTCCTACAATGAGCAGTTCTTC. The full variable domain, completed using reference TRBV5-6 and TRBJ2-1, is DAGVTQSPTHLIKTRGQQVTLRCSPKSGHDTVSWYQQALGQGPQFIFQYYEEEERQRGNFPDRFSGHQFPNYSSELNVNALLLGDSALYLCASSFRGSYNEQFFGPGTRLTVL.

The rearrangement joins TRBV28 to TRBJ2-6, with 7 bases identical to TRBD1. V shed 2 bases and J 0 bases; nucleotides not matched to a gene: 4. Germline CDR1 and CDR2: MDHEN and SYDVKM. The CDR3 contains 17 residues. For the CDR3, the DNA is TGTGCCAGCAGTTTAACCCGGACAGGCTCTGGGGCCAACGTCCTGACTTTC. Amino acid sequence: CASSLTRTGSGANVLTF.

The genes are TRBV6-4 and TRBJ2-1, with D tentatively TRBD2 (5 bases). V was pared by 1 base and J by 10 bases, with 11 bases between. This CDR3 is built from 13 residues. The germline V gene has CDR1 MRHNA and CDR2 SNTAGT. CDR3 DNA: TGTGCCAGCAGTGACTTCGGAGGCACGGAGCAGTTCTTC. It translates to CASSDFGGTEQFF.

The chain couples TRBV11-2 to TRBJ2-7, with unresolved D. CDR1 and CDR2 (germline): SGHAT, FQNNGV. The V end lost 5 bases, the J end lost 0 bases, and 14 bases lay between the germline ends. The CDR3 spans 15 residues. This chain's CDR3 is CASSLKVNPSYEQYF. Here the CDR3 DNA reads TGTGCCAGCAGCCTGAAGGTGAATCCCTCCTACGAGCAGTACTTC.

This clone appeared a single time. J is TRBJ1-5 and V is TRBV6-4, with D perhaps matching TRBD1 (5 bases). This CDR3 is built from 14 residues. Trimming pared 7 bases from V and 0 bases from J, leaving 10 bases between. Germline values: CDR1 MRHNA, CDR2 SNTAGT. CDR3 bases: TGTGCCAGCACGCGACAGTCTAGCAATCAGCCCCAGCATTTT. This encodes CASTRQSSNQPQHF.

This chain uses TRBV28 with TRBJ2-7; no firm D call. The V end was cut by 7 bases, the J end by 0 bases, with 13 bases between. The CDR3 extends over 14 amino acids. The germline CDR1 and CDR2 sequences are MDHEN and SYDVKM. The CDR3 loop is CASTQGLFSYEQYF. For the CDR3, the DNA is TGTGCCAGCACCCAAGGGCTATTCTCCTACGAGCAGTACTTC.

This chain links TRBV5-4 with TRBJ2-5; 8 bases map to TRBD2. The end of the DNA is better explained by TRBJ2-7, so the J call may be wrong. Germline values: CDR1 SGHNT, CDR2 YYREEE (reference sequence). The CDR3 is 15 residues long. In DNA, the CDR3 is TGTGCCAGCAGCTTCGAGACTAGCGTTGCCTCCGAGCAGTACTTC. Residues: CASSFETSVASEQYF.